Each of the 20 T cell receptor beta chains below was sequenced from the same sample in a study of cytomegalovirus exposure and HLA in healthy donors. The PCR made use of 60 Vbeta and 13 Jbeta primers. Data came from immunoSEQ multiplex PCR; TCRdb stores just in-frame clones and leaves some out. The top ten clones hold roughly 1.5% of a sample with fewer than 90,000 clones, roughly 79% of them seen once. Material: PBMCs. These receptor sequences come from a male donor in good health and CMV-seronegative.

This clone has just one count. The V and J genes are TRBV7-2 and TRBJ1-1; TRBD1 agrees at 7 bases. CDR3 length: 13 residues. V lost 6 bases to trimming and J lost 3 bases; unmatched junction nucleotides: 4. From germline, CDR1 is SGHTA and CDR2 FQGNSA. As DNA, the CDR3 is TGTGCCAGCAGTCCACAGGGGTACACTGAAGCTTTCTTT. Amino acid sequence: CASSPQGYTEAFF.

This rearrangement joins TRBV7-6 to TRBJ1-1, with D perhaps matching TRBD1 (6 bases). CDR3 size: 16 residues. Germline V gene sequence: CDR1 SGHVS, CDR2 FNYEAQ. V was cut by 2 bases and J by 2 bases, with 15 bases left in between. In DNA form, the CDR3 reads TGTGCCAGCAGCTTAACCCCCTGGACAGCCAACACTGAAGCTTTCTTT. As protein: CASSLTPWTANTEAFF.

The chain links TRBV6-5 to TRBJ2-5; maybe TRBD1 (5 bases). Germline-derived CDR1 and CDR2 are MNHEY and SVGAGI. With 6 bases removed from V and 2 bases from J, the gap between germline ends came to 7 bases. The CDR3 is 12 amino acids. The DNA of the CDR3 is TGTGCCAGCAGGGGGCTACAAGAGACCCAGTACTTC. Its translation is CASRGLQETQYF.

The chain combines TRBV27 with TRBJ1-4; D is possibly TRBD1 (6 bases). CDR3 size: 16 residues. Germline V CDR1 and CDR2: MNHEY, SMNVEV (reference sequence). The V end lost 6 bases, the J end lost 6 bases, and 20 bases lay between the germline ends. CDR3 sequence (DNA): TGTGCCAGCAGAACAGCGTTGGGGGCATCACATGAAAAACTGTTTTTT. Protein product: CASRTALGASHEKLFF.

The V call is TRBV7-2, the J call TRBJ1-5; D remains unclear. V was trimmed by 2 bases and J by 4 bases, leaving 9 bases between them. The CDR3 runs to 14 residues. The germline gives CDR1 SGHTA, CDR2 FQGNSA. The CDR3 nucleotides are TGTGCCAGCAGCTTAAAGTATGAGAATCAGCCCCAGCATTTT. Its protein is CASSLKYENQPQHF.

DNA of the CDR3: TGTGCCAGTAGTATAGAGGCACAGGGGCACAGAAATACTGAAGCTTTCTTT. Encoded protein: CASSIEAQGHRNTEAFF. The rearrangement uses TRBV19 and TRBJ1-1, with 7 bases identical to TRBD1. Germline CDR1 reads LNHDA; CDR2 reads SQIVND (reference sequence). After removal of 0 bases from V and 5 bases from J, the junction contained 12 bases not matched to a gene. The CDR3 covers 17 residues.

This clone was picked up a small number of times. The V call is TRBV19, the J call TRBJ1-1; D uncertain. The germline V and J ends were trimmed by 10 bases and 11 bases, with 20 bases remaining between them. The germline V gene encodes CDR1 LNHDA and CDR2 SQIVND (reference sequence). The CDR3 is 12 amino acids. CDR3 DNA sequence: TGTGCCACTCTTACTTCGGGAAGGAAGGCTTTCTTT. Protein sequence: CATLTSGRKAFF.

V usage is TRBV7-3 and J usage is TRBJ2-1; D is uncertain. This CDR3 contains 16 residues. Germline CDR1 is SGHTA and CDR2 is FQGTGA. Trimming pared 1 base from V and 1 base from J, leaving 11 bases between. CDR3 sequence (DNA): TGTGCCAGCAGCTTAAGATTAAGAACTTCCTACAATGAGCAGTTCTTC. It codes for CASSLRLRTSYNEQFF.

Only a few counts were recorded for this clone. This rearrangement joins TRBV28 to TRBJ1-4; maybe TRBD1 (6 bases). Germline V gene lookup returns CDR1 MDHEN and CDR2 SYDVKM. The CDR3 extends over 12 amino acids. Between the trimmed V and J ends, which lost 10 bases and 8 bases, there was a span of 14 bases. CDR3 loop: CATAQGKEKLFF. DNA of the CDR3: TGTGCCACCGCACAGGGTAAAGAAAAACTGTTTTTT.

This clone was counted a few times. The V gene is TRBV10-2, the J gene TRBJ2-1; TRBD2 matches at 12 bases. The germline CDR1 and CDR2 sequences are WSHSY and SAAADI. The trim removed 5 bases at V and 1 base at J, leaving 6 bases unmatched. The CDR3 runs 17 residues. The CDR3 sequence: CASSLGLAGTSYNEQFF. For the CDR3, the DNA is TGCGCCAGCAGTCTTGGACTAGCGGGAACGTCCTACAATGAGCAGTTCTTC.

CDR3 sequence (DNA): TGCGCCAGCAGCCAAACCCGACTAGCGGGGGGGTTGCCAGATACGCAGTATTTT. This sequence encodes CASSQTRLAGGLPDTQYF. The chain uses TRBV4-3 and TRBJ2-3; 14 bases fit TRBD2. V shed 2 bases and J 4 bases; nucleotides not matched to a gene: 8. The V gene's germline CDR1 is LGHNA and CDR2 YSLEER. The CDR3 spans 18 residues.

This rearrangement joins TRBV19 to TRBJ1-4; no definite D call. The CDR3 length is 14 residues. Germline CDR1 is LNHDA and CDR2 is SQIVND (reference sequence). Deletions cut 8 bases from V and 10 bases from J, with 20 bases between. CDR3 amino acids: CASELGGEMGKLFF. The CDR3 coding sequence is TGTGCCAGTGAACTCGGCGGTGAGATGGGAAAACTGTTTTTT. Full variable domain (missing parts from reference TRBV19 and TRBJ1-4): DGGITQSPKYLFRKEGQNVTLSCEQNLNHDAMYWYRQDPGQGLRLIYYSQIVNDFQKGDIAEGYSVSREKKESFPLTVTSAQKNPTAFYLCASELGGEMGKLFFGSGTQLSVL.

The CDR3 region is CASSATGQNTEAFF. For the CDR3, the DNA is TGTGCCAGCAGCGCTACGGGACAGAACACTGAAGCTTTCTTT. The V and J genes are TRBV7-2 and TRBJ1-1, with D perhaps matching TRBD1 (6 bases). CDR3 length equals 14 residues. Germline V lookup: CDR1 SGHTA, CDR2 FQGNSA. Trimming stripped 5 bases from V and 1 base from J, with 11 bases between. The variable domain in full, completed from reference TRBV7-2 and TRBJ1-1, reads GAGVSQSPSNKVTEKGKDVELRCDPISGHTALYWYRQSLGQGLEFLIYFQGNSAPDKSGLPSDRFSAERTGGSVSTLTIQRTQQEDSAVYLCASSATGQNTEAFFGQGTRLTVV.

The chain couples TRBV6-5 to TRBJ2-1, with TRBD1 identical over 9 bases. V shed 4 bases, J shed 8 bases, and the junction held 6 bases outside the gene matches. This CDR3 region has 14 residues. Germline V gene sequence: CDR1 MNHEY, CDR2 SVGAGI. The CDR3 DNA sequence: TGTGCCAGCAGTTCCCCGGGACAGGGATATGAGCAGTTCTTC. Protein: CASSSPGQGYEQFF.

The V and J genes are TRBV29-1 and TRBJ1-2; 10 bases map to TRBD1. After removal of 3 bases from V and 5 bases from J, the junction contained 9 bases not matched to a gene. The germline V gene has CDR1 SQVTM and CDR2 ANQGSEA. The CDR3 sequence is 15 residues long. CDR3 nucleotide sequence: TGCAGCGTTGACCTGAGGGACAGGGGCAAATATGGCTACACCTTC. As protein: CSVDLRDRGKYGYTF.

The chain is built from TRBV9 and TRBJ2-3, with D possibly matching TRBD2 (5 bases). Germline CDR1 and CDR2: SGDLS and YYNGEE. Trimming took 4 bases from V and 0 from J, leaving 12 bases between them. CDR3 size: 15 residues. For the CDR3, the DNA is TGTGCCAGCAGCTCCCGCCGGGGAAGCACAGATACGCAGTATTTT. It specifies CASSSRRGSTDTQYF. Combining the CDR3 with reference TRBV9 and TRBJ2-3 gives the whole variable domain DSGVTQTPKHLITATGQRVTLRCSPRSGDLSVYWYQQSLDQGLQFLIQYYNGEERAKGNILERFSAQQFPDLHSELNLSSLELGDSALYFCASSSRRGSTDTQYFGPGTRLTVL.

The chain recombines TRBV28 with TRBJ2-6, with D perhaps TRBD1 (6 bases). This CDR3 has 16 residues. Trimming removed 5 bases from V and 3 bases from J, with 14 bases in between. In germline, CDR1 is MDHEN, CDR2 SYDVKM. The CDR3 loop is CASSKTGFGGANVLTF. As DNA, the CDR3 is TGTGCCAGCAGTAAAACAGGGTTTGGTGGGGCCAACGTCCTGACTTTC.

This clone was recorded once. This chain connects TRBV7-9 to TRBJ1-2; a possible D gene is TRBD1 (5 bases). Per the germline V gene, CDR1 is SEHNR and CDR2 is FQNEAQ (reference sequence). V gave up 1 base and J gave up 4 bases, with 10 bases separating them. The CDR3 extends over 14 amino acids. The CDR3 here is CASSLEQAPYGYTF. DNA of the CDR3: TGTGCCAGCAGCTTAGAACAGGCCCCCTATGGCTACACCTTC. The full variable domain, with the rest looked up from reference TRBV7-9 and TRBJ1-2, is DTGVSQNPRHKITKRGQNVTFRCDPISEHNRLYWYRQTLGQGPEFLTYFQNEAQLEKSRLLSDRFSAERPKGSFSTLEIQRTEQGDSAMYLCASSLEQAPYGYTFGSGTRLTVV.

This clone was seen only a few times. CDR3 nucleotides: TGTGCCAGCAGTGAGATGAGCCTGAACACCGGGGAGCTGTTTTTT. Translation: CASSEMSLNTGELFF. The rearrangement uses TRBV6-1 and TRBJ2-2, with D uncertain. The CDR3 has 15 residues. Between the trimmed V and J ends, which lost 3 bases and 1 base, there was a span of 9 bases. Germline CDR1 MNHNS, CDR2 SASEGT.

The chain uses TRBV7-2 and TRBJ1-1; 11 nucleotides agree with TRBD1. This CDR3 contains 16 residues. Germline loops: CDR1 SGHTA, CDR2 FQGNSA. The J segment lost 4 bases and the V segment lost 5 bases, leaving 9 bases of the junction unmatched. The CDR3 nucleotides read TGTGCCAGCAGCCGCAAGGGACAGGGGGGTAGCACTGAAGCTTTCTTT. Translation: CASSRKGQGGSTEAFF.